The present T cell receptor (beta chain) was sequenced within a study of regulatory T cells in long-lasting Graves disease. Study as a whole: Less than 3 months of antithyroid drugs had been taken by newly diagnosed Graves' patients.

CDR1 is SGHVS, CDR2 FQNEAQ, per germline. The CDR3 sequence is 16 residues long. The V gene lost 1 base and the J gene lost 0 bases, with 10 bases spanning the gap. A few counts support this clonotype. Time point: newly diagnosed GD, antithyroid drugs for less than 3 months. Researchers made the TCR library from RNA that was extracted from PBMCs. HTBI primers from iRepertoire and Arm-PCR of CDR3 regions yielded the TCR beta libraries. In the source study's methods: Analysis of the samples identified 50 to 70 TRBV and roughly 13 TRBJ segments. In TCRdb, the multiplex PCR reads were re-called with MiXCR into one record per CDR3 protein. These V and J calls derive from TCRdb rather than the authors' analysis. The data contain more than 400,000 distinct CDR3 sequences, 16% of them singletons. These sequences were also reported in another study, on T cells in Graves' hyperthyroidism and ophthalmopathy. That investigation notes: No progression to ophthalmopathy during 18 months of follow-up defined stable disease. A set of HTBI primers served as the primers for a first-round RT-PCR of the TCR CDR3.

The chain uses TRBV7-8 and TRBJ1-3; D gene unclear. The sample consisted of peripheral blood mononuclear cells (PBMCs), taken at new diagnosis, from a patient treated with antithyroid drugs. The sequence was obtained from a woman aged 25 to 39 with Graves disease. The CDR3: CASSLGPASSGNTIYF. CDR3 DNA sequence: TGTGCCAGCAGCTTAGGTCCAGCCAGCTCTGGAAACACCATATATTTT.